In this sample, the clone carrying this T cell receptor beta chain turned up once. Its antigen is currently unknown. The data are from a study of Ad26.COV2.S vaccination and SARS-CoV-2 variants. Turning to the study itself: Donor participated within the Ad26.COV2.S arm of the COV1001 trial. Once, or twice with 56 days between doses, Ad26.COV2.S was given intramuscularly. Study-wide points: Substantial breadth was reportedly displayed by spike-specific CD8+ and CD4+ T cell responses after vaccination.

The CDR3 is 14 residues long. Germline values: CDR1 SGHAT, CDR2 FQNNGV. Trimming cost V 5 bases and J 3 bases, with 14 bases left between them. Treatment given: about 20 received Ad26.COV2.S at low or high dose, single or two shots; about 5 received placebo; per-sample allocation not given. Specimens were obtained on day 63 following the first vaccine or placebo injection. The data were produced by immunoSEQ multiplex PCR, yet TCRdb's version contains in-frame clones alone and is incomplete. Here the sample spans about 420,000 clones, 88% being singletons. Sequencing used peripheral blood, obtained in a trial of Ad26.COV2.S vaccine versus placebo. The clonotype comes from a person between 18 and 65 years old who received the Ad26.COV2.S COVID-19 vaccine or a placebo. The V gene is TRBV11-2, the J gene TRBJ2-7, with D possibly being TRBD1 or TRBD2 (6 bases each). The CDR3 DNA follows: TGTGCCAGCAGCCCGAGGGGGGACCACTACGAGCAGTACTTC. It yields the protein CASSPRGDHYEQYF.